What follows is one T cell receptor beta chain and its context. Its antigen is still unknown. The data are from a study of T cell responses to AZD1222 COVID-19 vaccine. TCRdb's table, derived via immunoSEQ multiplex PCR, lists solely in-frame clones and lacks some. The sample holds roughly 100,000 clones, roughly 91% seen once. Study-wide results and limits: Reportedly, nearly half the spike-specific TCRs target unmutated variant regions. The breadth and depth of Spike-specific TCRs increased once two AZD1222 doses had been given.

Sequences were derived from peripheral blood, sampled on day 0 of AZD1222 vaccination. This TCR was recovered from an adult in good health.

The CDR3: CASSEAEEGSPLHF. Here the CDR3 DNA reads TGTGCCAGCAGTGAGGCGGAAGAGGGTTCACCCCTCCACTTT. The chain employs TRBV6-1 and TRBJ1-6; D unresolved. Germline CDR1 reads MNHNS; CDR2 reads SASEGT. The CDR3 extends over 14 amino acids. The ends were cut back, 3 bases at V and 9 bases at J, with 12 bases in the middle.